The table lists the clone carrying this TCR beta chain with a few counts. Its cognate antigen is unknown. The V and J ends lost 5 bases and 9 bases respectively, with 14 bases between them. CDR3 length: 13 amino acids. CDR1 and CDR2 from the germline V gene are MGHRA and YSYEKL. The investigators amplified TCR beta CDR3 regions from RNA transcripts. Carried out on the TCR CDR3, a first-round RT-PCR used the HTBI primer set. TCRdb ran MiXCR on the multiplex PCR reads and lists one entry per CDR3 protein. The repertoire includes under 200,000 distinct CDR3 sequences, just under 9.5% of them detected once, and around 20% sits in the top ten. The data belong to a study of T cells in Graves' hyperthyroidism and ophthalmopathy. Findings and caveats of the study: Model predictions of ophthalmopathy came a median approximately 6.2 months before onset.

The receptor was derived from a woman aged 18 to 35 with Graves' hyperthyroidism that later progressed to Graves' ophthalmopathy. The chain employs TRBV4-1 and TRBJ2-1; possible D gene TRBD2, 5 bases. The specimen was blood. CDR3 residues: CASSGMGVLEQFF. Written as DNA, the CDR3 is TGCGCCAGCAGCGGAATGGGAGTGCTTGAGCAGTTCTTC.